This TCR beta chain was captured in a study of cytomegalovirus exposure and HLA in healthy donors. Overall study results and limits: In the 95 to 150 validation repertoires, a later analysis found that first-cohort TCR clusters tended to co-occur. Investigators reported 150 to 200 TCR beta chains as tied to cytomegalovirus. Reports indicated that the classifier achieved high specificity and sensitivity in diagnosing cytomegalovirus status. Three chains linked to CMV were shown in vitro to be specific for CMV antigens.

The protocol was immunoSEQ multiplex PCR, while the TCRdb copy is restricted to in-frame clones and leaves out a portion. The top ten clones hold about 2.9% of a sample with 150,000 to 200,000 clones, roughly nine tenths of them seen once. This CDR3 spans 12 amino acids. V was clipped by 8 bases and J by 11 bases, with 18 bases between them. The germline CDR1 and CDR2 sequences are MDHEN and SYDVKM. Of note for this clone: The antigen remains undetermined.

The sequencing sample was made of PBMCs. The TCR originated in a young woman in good health and CMV-seropositive. The V call is TRBV28, the J call TRBJ1-1; D is undetermined. DNA of the CDR3: TGTGCCAGCGTGGACTCCTGGGGTCGGGCTTTCTTT. Protein product: CASVDSWGRAFF.